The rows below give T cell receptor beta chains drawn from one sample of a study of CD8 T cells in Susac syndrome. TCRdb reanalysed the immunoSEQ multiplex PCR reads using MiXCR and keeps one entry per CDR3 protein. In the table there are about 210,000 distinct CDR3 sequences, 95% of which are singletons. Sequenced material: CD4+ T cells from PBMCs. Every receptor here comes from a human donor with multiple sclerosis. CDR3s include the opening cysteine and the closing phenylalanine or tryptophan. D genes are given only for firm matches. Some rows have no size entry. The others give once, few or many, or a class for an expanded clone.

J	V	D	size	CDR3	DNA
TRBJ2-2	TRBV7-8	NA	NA	CASRKGRYTGELFF	TGTGCCAGCAGGAAGGGCCGGTACACCGGGGAGCTGTTTTTT
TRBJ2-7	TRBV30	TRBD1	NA	CAWTPTRDRGYEQYF	TGTGCCTGGACCCCAACCCGGGACAGGGGTTACGAGCAGTACTTC
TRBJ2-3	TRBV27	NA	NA	CASSLARGADTQYF	TGTGCCAGCAGCCTAGCAAGAGGGGCAGATACGCAGTATTTT
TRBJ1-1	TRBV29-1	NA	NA	CSVTQTGNTEAFF	TGCAGCGTTACCCAAACAGGGAACACTGAAGCTTTCTTT
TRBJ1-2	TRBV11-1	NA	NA	CASSLSQGLYGYTF	TGTGCCAGCAGCTTAAGTCAGGGGTTGTATGGCTACACCTTC
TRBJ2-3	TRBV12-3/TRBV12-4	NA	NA	CASTYTATSTDTQYF	TGTGCCAGCACCTACACAGCAACTAGCACAGATACGCAGTATTTT
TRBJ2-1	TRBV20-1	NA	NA	CSARGHERRKGYNEQFF	TGCAGTGCTAGAGGACACGAAAGGAGGAAGGGGTACAATGAGCAGTTCTTC
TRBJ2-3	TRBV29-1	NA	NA	CSVDSHTDTQYF	TGCAGCGTTGATTCCCATACAGATACGCAGTATTTT
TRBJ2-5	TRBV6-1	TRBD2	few	CASSLGLAYQETQYF	TGTGCCAGCAGTCTGGGACTAGCGTACCAAGAGACCCAGTACTTC
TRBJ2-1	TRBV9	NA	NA	CASSVGDLYNEQFF	TGTGCCAGCAGCGTTGGGGACCTCTACAATGAGCAGTTCTTC
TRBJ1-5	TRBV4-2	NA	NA	CASSQDGGSTQPQHF	TGTGCCAGCAGCCAAGACGGGGGAAGTACTCAGCCCCAGCATTTT
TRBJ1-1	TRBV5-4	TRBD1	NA	CASSRPGTGGTEAFF	TGTGCCAGCAGCAGACCGGGGACAGGGGGCACTGAAGCTTTCTTT